Listed here are 6 T cell receptor beta chains from one sample, sequenced in a study of regulatory T cells in long-lasting Graves disease. iRepertoire HTBI primers and Arm-PCR of CDR3 regions built TCR beta libraries. TCRdb independently ran MiXCR on the multiplex PCR reads; one entry per CDR3 protein. The sample has 200,000 to 250,000 distinct CDR3 sequences; about 18% are singletons. Described time point: newly diagnosed GD, antithyroid drugs for less than 3 months. From PBMCs, RNA was extracted and then used to make the TCR library. The material was peripheral blood mononuclear cells (PBMCs), obtained at new diagnosis, from a patient treated with antithyroid drugs. The source of these receptors is a female donor with Graves disease.

Comment on this clonotype: Possible read error: a much larger clone is one base away. The chain recombines TRBV30 with TRBJ1-2; TRBD1 aligns across 8 bases. The ends lost 6 bases at V and 6 bases at J; junction bases unmatched: 12. Germline V CDR1 and CDR2: GTSNPN, SVGIG (reference sequence). CDR3 length: 14 amino acids. In nucleotides, the CDR3 is TGTGCCTGTAGTACCGCGCACAGGGGGGATGGCTACACCTTC. Translating gives CACSTAHRGDGYTF.

This clonotype was recorded at least ten times. The V gene is TRBV19, the J gene TRBJ1-4; 9 bases map to TRBD1. Germline V gene data show CDR1 as LNHDA and CDR2 as SQIVND (reference sequence). J lost 3 bases, V lost 8 bases, and 7 bases had no gene match. The CDR3 contains 15 residues. The DNA of the CDR3 is TGTGCCAGTGTGGACAGGGGAACATCTAATGAAAAACTGTTTTTT. This codes for CASVDRGTSNEKLFF.

This clonotype was detected ten times or more. This chain connects TRBV6-1 to TRBJ1-2; 7 bases agree with TRBD1. CDR1 and CDR2 (germline): MNHNS, SASEGT. Losses at the gene ends were 5 bases for V and 8 bases for J; bases not matched to a gene: 11. CDR3 length: 14 residues. In nucleotides, the CDR3 is TGTGCCAGCAGTCCGGACAGGATCACAGCAGGCTACACCTTC. Protein: CASSPDRITAGYTF.

Many counts were recorded for this clonotype. This chain joins TRBV12-3 or TRBV12-4 and TRBJ2-5, with 8 bases that match TRBD1. The CDR3 totals 13 residues. V lost 6 bases to trimming and J lost 6 bases; unmatched junction nucleotides: 6. As DNA, the CDR3 is TGTGCCAGCAGCCTCCAGGGGGCAAAGACCCAGTACTTC. It yields the protein CASSLQGAKTQYF.

The V gene is TRBV5-1, the J gene TRBJ1-1; no clear D gene. Trimming took off 0 bases at V and 3 bases at J, with 9 bases between the two ends. CDR3 length: 14 amino acids. The V gene's germline CDR1 is SGHRS and CDR2 YFSETQ. As DNA, the CDR3 is TGCGCCAGCAGCTTGGGGGATGGCGACACTGAAGCTTTCTTT. This gives the protein CASSLGDGDTEAFF.

This clonotype has at least ten counts. V and J are TRBV2 and TRBJ2-1, with 11 bases fitting TRBD2. The CDR3 spans 15 residues. The germline CDR1 and CDR2 sequences are SNHLY and FYNNEI. V lost 6 bases and J lost 4; bases outside the gene matches: 5. DNA for the CDR3: TGTGCCAGCAGGGCCGGGACTAGCGGATACAATGAGCAGTTCTTC. Translated, it gives CASRAGTSGYNEQFF. The whole variable domain, remainder taken from reference TRBV2 and TRBJ2-1, is EPEVTQTPSHQVTQMGQEVILRCVPISNHLYFYWYRQILGQKVEFLVSFYNNEISEKSEIFDDQFSVERPDGSNFTLKIRSTKLEDSAMYFCASRAGTSGYNEQFFGPGTRLTVL.